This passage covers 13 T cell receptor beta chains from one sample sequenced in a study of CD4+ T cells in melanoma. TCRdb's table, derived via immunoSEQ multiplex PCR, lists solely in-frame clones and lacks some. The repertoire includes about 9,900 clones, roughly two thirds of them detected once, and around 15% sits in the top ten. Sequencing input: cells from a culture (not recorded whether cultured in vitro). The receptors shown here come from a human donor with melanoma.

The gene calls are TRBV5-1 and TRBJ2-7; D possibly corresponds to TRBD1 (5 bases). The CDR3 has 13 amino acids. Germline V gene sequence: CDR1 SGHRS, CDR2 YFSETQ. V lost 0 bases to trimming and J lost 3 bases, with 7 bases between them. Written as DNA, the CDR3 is TGCGCCAGCAGCTTGGACAGGAGCTACGAGCAGTACTTC. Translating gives CASSLDRSYEQYF.

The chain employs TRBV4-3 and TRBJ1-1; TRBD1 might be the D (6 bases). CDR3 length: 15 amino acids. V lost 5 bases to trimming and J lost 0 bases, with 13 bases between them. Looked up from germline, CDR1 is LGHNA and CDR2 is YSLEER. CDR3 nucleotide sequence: TGCGCCAGCAGCACCCAGGGGTCGATGAACACTGAAGCTTTCTTT. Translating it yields CASSTQGSMNTEAFF.

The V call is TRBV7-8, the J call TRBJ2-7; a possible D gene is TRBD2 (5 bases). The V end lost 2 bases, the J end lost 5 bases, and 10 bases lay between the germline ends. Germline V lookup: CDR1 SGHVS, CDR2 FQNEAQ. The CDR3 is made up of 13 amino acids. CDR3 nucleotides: TGTGCCAGCAGCTTAACCCCCGGGGACGAGCAGTACTTC. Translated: CASSLTPGDEQYF.

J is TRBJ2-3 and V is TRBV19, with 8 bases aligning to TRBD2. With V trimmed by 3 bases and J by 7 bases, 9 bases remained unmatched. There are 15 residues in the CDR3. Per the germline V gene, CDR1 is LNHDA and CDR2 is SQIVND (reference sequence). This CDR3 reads CASSISAGAAYTQYF. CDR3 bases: TGTGCCAGTAGTATCTCAGCGGGGGCCGCTTATACGCAGTATTTT.

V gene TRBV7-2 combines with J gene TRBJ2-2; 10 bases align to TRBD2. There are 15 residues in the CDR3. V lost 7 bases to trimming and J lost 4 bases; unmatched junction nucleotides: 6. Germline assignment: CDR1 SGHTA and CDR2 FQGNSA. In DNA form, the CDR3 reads TGTGCCAGCACCCCGACTAGCGGGCCCACCGGGGAGCTGTTTTTT. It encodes CASTPTSGPTGELFF.

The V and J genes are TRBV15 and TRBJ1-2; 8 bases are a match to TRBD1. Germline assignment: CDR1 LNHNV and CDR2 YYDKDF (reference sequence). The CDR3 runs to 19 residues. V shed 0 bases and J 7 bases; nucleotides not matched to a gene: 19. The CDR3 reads CATSRDPRAGRDRRSGYTF. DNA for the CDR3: TGTGCCACCAGCAGAGACCCTAGGGCCGGTCGGGACAGGCGCAGTGGCTACACCTTC.

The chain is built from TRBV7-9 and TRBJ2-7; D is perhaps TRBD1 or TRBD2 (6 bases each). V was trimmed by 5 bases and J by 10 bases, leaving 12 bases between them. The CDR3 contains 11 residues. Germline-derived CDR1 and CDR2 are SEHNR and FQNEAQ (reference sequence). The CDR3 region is CASSRRDTQYF. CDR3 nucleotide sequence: TGTGCCAGCAGCCGGAGGGACACCCAGTACTTC.

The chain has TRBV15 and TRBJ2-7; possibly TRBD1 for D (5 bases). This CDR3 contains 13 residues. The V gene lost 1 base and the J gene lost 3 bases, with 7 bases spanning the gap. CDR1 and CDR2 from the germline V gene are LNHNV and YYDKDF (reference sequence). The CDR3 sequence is CATSRGGHYEQYF. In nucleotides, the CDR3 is TGTGCCACCAGCAGAGGGGGCCACTACGAGCAGTACTTC.

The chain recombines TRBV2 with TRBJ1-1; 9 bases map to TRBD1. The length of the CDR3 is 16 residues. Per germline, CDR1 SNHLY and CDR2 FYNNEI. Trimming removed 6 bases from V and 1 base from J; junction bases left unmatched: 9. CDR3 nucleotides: TGTGCCAGCAGGCCGACGACAGGGGGTGCGAACACTGAAGCTTTCTTT. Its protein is CASRPTTGGANTEAFF. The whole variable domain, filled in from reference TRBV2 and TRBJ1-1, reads EPEVTQTPSHQVTQMGQEVILRCVPISNHLYFYWYRQILGQKVEFLVSFYNNEISEKSEIFDDQFSVERPDGSNFTLKIRSTKLEDSAMYFCASRPTTGGANTEAFFGQGTRLTVV.

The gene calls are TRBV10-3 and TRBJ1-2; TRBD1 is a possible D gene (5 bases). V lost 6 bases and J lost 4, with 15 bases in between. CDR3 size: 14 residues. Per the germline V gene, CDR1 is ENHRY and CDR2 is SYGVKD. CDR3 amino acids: CAISRNQGIYGYTF. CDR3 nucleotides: TGTGCCATCAGCCGAAACCAGGGCATCTATGGCTACACCTTC.

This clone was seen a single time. CDR3 sequence reads: CASSPPNRSGPRGPRSEQFF. CDR3 DNA sequence: TGTGCCAGCTCACCACCTAATCGGTCTGGGCCCAGGGGGCCACGAAGTGAGCAGTTCTTC. V is TRBV18 and J is TRBJ2-1; 8 bases line up with TRBD1. Germline CDR1 reads KGHSH; CDR2 reads LQKENI. V lost 0 bases and J lost 9; bases outside the gene matches: 22. The CDR3 covers 20 residues.

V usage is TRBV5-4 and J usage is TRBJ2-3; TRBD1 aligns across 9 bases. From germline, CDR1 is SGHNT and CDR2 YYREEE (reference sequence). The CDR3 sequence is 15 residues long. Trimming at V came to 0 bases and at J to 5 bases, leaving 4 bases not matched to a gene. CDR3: CASSLGGTGKDTQYF. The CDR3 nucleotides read TGTGCCAGCAGCTTGGGAGGGACAGGGAAAGATACGCAGTATTTT.

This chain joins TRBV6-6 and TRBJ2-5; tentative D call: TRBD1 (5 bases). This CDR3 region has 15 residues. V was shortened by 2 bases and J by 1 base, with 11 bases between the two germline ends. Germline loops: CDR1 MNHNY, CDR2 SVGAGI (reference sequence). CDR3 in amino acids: CASSYERQFQETQYF. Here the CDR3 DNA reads TGTGCCAGCAGTTACGAGAGACAGTTCCAAGAGACCCAGTACTTC.